The clone carrying this T cell receptor beta chain was counted between two and nine times. Its target is unknown. The data stem from a study of CD8 T cells in Susac syndrome. Points from the study as a whole: The TCR sequencing and HLA analysis in the study involved a relatively small number of individuals, as the study acknowledged.

Sequencing of TCR beta covered CD8+ and CD4+ T cells obtained from blood. V gave up 4 bases and J gave up 7 bases; unmatched junction bases: 5. The germline V gene has CDR1 SGHDT and CDR2 YYEEEE. CDR3 length equals 12 residues. RNA, at about 0.45 to 1 ug, was reverse transcribed with random hexamers. The authors amplified TCR beta CDR3 across 54 Vbeta and 13 Jbeta using immunoSEQ multiplex PCR. TCRdb used MiXCR to reprocess the immunoSEQ multiplex PCR reads, holding one entry per CDR3 protein. Among 100,000 to 150,000 distinct CDR3 sequences, approximately 95% were seen once, and the ten largest hold roughly 0.29%.

The sequenced sample consisted of CD8+ T cells from PBMCs. The chain combines TRBV5-6 with TRBJ2-7, with 7 bases aligning to TRBD2. The sequence was collected from a human donor with multiple sclerosis. The CDR3 DNA follows: TGTGCCAGCAGCACGCTAGCGGATGAGCAGTACGTC. Encoded protein: CASSTLADEQYV.